This is a list of T cell receptor beta chains from one sample in a study of T cells in localized non-small cell lung cancer. Repertoires were generated with immunoSEQ multiplex PCR, while TCRdb's copy carries only in-frame clones and drops some. The sample holds some 31,000 clones, approximately 80% seen once. Source: peripheral blood, taken before any cancer treatment. The receptor set was obtained from a male donor aged 60 or over with stage II squamous cell lung carcinoma. Both conserved end residues are part of each CDR3. The order of the fields is V gene, D gene, J gene, clone size, CDR3 protein, CDR3 DNA. The D gene is left open where the match is weak. Rows may omit the clone size; those that give it use once, few, many or a size class.

TRBV7-8	TRBD1	TRBJ1-5	.	CASSLEGDRGRSNQPQHF	TGTGCCAGCAGCTTAGAGGGGGACAGGGGAAGAAGCAATCAGCCCCAGCATTTT
TRBV5-4	.	TRBJ2-1	.	CASSGGGGQADNEQFF	TGTGCCAGCAGCGGGGGGGGCGGACAGGCTGACAATGAGCAGTTCTTC
TRBV5-4	.	TRBJ1-2	.	CASSFKGLWGYTF	TGTGCCAGCAGCTTTAAAGGGTTATGGGGCTACACCTTC
TRBV15	.	TRBJ2-2	.	CATSRDPVGGLGTGELFF	TGTGCCACCAGCAGAGATCCGGTAGGGGGGCTTGGCACCGGGGAGCTGTTTTTT
TRBV19	TRBD2	TRBJ2-1	.	CASNIAGVGEQFF	TGTGCCAGTAACATAGCGGGGGTTGGTGAGCAGTTCTTC
TRBV7-2	TRBD2	TRBJ2-1	.	CASSQTSGRPQQFF	TGTGCCAGCAGCCAGACTAGCGGGAGGCCTCAGCAGTTCTTC
TRBV27	.	TRBJ2-2	.	CASSLEMFSNTGELFF	TGTGCCAGCAGTCTCGAGATGTTCTCGAACACCGGGGAGCTGTTTTTT
TRBV4-1	TRBD1	TRBJ1-1	.	CASSQDGGGEGEAFF	TGCGCCAGCAGCCAAGATGGAGGGGGCGAGGGTGAAGCTTTCTTT
TRBV18	TRBD1	TRBJ1-5	once	CASSLTTGDQPQHF	TGTGCCAGCTCACTAACGACAGGGGATCAGCCCCAGCATTTT
TRBV7-8	TRBD2	TRBJ2-3	.	CASRPRLAGGSTDTQYF	TGTGCCAGCAGGCCTAGACTAGCGGGAGGGAGCACAGATACGCAGTATTTT
TRBV19	TRBD2	TRBJ2-3	.	CASSKGTRFTDTQYF	TGTGCCAGTAGTAAGGGGACTAGGTTCACAGATACGCAGTATTTT
TRBV9	TRBD2	TRBJ2-5	.	CASSVAESGGQQETQYF	TGTGCCAGCAGCGTAGCTGAGAGCGGGGGACAACAAGAGACCCAGTACTTC
TRBV6-4	TRBD1	TRBJ1-2	.	CATRQGALGYTF	TGTGCCACCCGACAGGGGGCGCTTGGCTACACCTTC
TRBV19	.	TRBJ1-4	.	CASSDGATNEKLFF	TGTGCCAGCAGTGACGGTGCAACTAATGAAAAACTGTTTTTT